This T cell receptor (beta chain) is drawn from a study of shared clonotypes between healthy human individuals. Study results and caveats: Clonotype sharing among donors, it was expected, would be affected by sequencing depth.

Execution of the assay was at deep level. The table came from immunoSEQ multiplex PCR; TCRdb's copy has only in-frame clones and leaves some out. In the table there are approximately 1.4 million clones, approximately 98% of which are singletons. Every contributor of samples was a Caucasian grown-up residing in Nashville, Tennessee. Trimming pared 8 bases from V and 9 bases from J, leaving 31 bases between. Germline assignment: CDR1 SNHLY and CDR2 FYNNEI. The length of the CDR3 is 17 residues. Details on this clone: The antigen remains unidentified.

The chain recombines TRBV2 with TRBJ2-5, with a weak D call TRBD2 (6 bases). The receptor's source is a man aged 25-45 years in good health. The specimen was naive CD4+ T cells sorted from blood. Indicated subset: CD45RA+ positively selected. The CDR3 DNA reads TGTGCCAGCGTGGGGCCCCCGCGGGGACCACCGACCGCGGCCCAGTACTTC. Its translation: CASVGPPRGPPTAAQYF.